This is a list of T cell receptor beta chains from one sample in a study of T cells in Graves' hyperthyroidism and ophthalmopathy. A single record per CDR3 protein comes from TCRdb applying MiXCR to the multiplex PCR reads. Of fewer than 350,000 distinct CDR3 sequences listed, about 16% are singletons. What was sequenced was blood. The receptor set was obtained from a woman between 45 and 60 years old with Graves' hyperthyroidism that later progressed to Graves' ophthalmopathy. The CDR3 runs from the conserved cysteine through the conserved F or W. A D gene is named only where the DNA matches it firmly. Not every row has a clone size; where given, it reads once, few, many or a size class.

D,V,size,J,CDR3,DNA
TRBD1,TRBV5-1,NA,TRBJ1-1,CASSLVRAGGTEAFF,TGCGCCAGCAGCTTGGTACGGGCAGGGGGCACTGAAGCTTTCTTT
NA,TRBV29-1,many,TRBJ1-2,CSVERLLGYGYTF,TGCAGCGTTGAGAGATTGCTGGGCTATGGCTACACCTTC
NA,TRBV6-1,many,TRBJ2-3,CASSEPTTRRGTDTQYF,TGTGCCAGCAGTGAACCTACGACACGACGGGGAACAGATACGCAGTATTTT
NA,TRBV25-1,few,TRBJ1-1,CASLTHRFENTEAFF,TGTGCCAGCCTAACCCACAGGTTCGAGAACACTGAAGCTTTCTTT
NA,TRBV30,NA,TRBJ2-2,CAWSGAGPAGELFF,TGTGCCTGGAGTGGGGCAGGCCCGGCCGGGGAGCTGTTTTTT
TRBD1,TRBV6-5,many,TRBJ1-6,CASSYSTGQDSPLHF,TGTGCCAGCAGTTACTCCACTGGACAGGATTCACCCCTCCACTTT
TRBD1,TRBV11-2,many,TRBJ1-1,CASRVTGDREAFF,TGTGCCAGCAGAGTCACTGGGGACAGAGAAGCTTTCTTT
TRBD1,TRBV9,NA,TRBJ2-2,CASSVAEVRQGTGELFF,TGTGCCAGCAGCGTAGCTGAGGTTCGACAGGGAACCGGGGAGCTGTTTTTT
NA,TRBV11-2,many,TRBJ1-4,CASSLVRGINEKLFF,TGTGCCAGCAGCTTAGTCCGGGGGATTAATGAAAAACTGTTTTTT
NA,TRBV27,many,TRBJ2-7,CASSLQGFLSYEQYF,TGTGCCAGCAGTTTACAGGGCTTCCTCTCCTACGAGCAGTACTTC
NA,TRBV5-1,few,TRBJ1-4,CASSPGPWAGEKLFF,TGCGCCAGCAGCCCGGGACCCTGGGCAGGAGAAAAACTGTTTTTT
NA,TRBV6-1,many,TRBJ1-5,CASSERVGTYNQPQHF,TGTGCCAGCAGCGAACGCGTGGGGACCTACAATCAGCCCCAGCATTTT
TRBD2,TRBV9,many,TRBJ2-3,CASSVATTSGSTDTQYF,TGTGCCAGCAGCGTAGCTACAACTAGCGGCAGCACAGATACGCAGTATTTT
NA,TRBV29-1,many,TRBJ2-2,CSVEGGGATGELFF,TGCAGCGTTGAAGGTGGGGGTGCCACCGGGGAGCTGTTTTTT
NA,TRBV25-1,NA,TRBJ1-1,CASSLTMGGAEAFF,TGTGCCAGCAGTCTAACCATGGGGGGTGCTGAAGCTTTCTTT
TRBD2,TRBV20-1,many,TRBJ2-7,CSAPPSGRIEQYF,TGCAGTGCTCCCCCTAGCGGGAGGATCGAGCAGTACTTC
NA,TRBV28,many,TRBJ2-3,CASSFVEVRDTQYF,TGTGCCAGCAGTTTTGTCGAGGTCCGAGATACGCAGTATTTT
NA,TRBV11-2,NA,TRBJ2-1,CVSQVDVTYNEQFF,TGTGTCAGCCAAGTGGACGTTACCTACAATGAGCAGTTCTTC
TRBD1,TRBV7-9,few,TRBJ1-5,CASSTGGPQHF,TGTGCCAGCAGCACAGGGGGGCCCCAGCATTTT
NA,TRBV11-1,many,TRBJ1-2,CASSPSAHDPVKGYTF,TGTGCCAGCAGCCCCTCAGCTCACGACCCGGTGAAGGGCTACACCTTC
TRBD2,TRBV15,few,TRBJ2-1,CATKALAANEQFF,TGTGCCACCAAGGCACTAGCGGCAAATGAGCAGTTCTTC
TRBD2,TRBV5-4,NA,TRBJ2-5,CASNRTASGSRETQYF,TGTGCCAGCAACCGGACTGCTAGCGGGAGTCGGGAGACCCAGTACTTC
NA,TRBV28,NA,TRBJ2-3,CASRTVATNTQYF,TGTGCCAGCAGGACTGTGGCCACGAATACGCAGTATTTT
NA,TRBV24-1,many,TRBJ2-3,CATSDLISEGTPSTDTQYF,TGTGCCACCAGTGATTTGATTTCGGAGGGGACCCCAAGCACAGATACGCAGTATTTT
TRBD2,TRBV10-3,many,TRBJ2-1,CAISSGTSGSYEQFF,TGTGCCATCAGTTCCGGGACTAGCGGGAGTTATGAGCAGTTCTTC
TRBD1,TRBV4-1,NA,TRBJ1-4,CASSLTTGGINEKLFF,TGCGCCAGCAGCCTAACTACAGGGGGGATTAATGAAAAACTGTTTTTT
TRBD2,TRBV11-1,many,TRBJ2-1,CASSLAQTSGYNEQFF,TGTGCCAGCAGCTTAGCGCAGACTAGCGGGTACAATGAGCAGTTCTTC
NA,TRBV12-3/TRBV12-4,many,TRBJ1-1,CASSAWGTEAFF,TGTGCCAGCAGCGCATGGGGGACTGAAGCTTTCTTT
NA,TRBV6-1,few,TRBJ2-7,CASSERLGPRYEQYF,TGTGCCAGCAGTGAAAGACTGGGTCCAAGATACGAGCAGTACTTC
NA,TRBV20-1,many,TRBJ1-1,CSARSWAGIGTEAFF,TGCAGTGCTAGATCGTGGGCAGGGATCGGCACTGAAGCTTTCTTT
TRBD2,TRBV20-1,NA,TRBJ2-1,CSAPPASGRYNEQFF,TGCAGTGCCCCCCCCGCTAGCGGGAGGTACAATGAGCAGTTCTTC
NA,TRBV28,many,TRBJ2-3,CASGSRRTSSTDTQYF,TGTGCCAGCGGGTCAAGGAGGACCTCTAGCACAGATACGCAGTATTTT
NA,TRBV20-1,NA,TRBJ1-2,CSARDRESNYGYTF,TGCAGTGCTAGAGACAGGGAATCTAACTATGGCTACACCTTC
NA,TRBV29-1,many,TRBJ2-7,CSVHLGGYEQYF,TGCAGCGTCCATCTTGGGGGGTACGAGCAGTACTTC
NA,TRBV2,many,TRBJ1-1,CASTGWDTEAFF,TGTGCCAGCACCGGGTGGGACACTGAAGCTTTCTTT
NA,TRBV11-2,once,TRBJ1-6,CASSLPAGGDNSPLHF,TGTGCCAGCAGTCTCCCGGCGGGCGGAGATAATTCACCCCTCCACTTT
NA,TRBV30,many,TRBJ1-5,CAWSGGTPEISNQPQHF,TGTGCCTGGAGTGGAGGCACTCCTGAGATAAGCAATCAGCCCCAGCATTTT
NA,TRBV5-1,many,TRBJ2-7,CASSLVGVGEQYF,TGCGCCAGCAGCTTGGTAGGGGTAGGCGAGCAGTACTTC
NA,TRBV9,few,TRBJ2-1,CASTGPYGDNEQFF,TGTGCCAGCACCGGGCCCTATGGGGACAATGAGCAGTTCTTC
NA,TRBV4-1,NA,TRBJ1-4,CASSQVWQNNEKLFF,TGCGCCAGCAGCCAAGTCTGGCAGAATAATGAAAAACTGTTTTTT
TRBD2,TRBV3-1,NA,TRBJ2-5,CASSQGLAGGQETQYF,TGTGCCAGCAGCCAAGGACTAGCGGGGGGCCAAGAGACCCAGTACTTC
TRBD2,TRBV27,NA,TRBJ2-3,CASSLVSGRAADTQYF,TGTGCCAGCAGTTTAGTCAGCGGGAGGGCCGCAGATACGCAGTATTTT
TRBD1,TRBV24-1,many,TRBJ2-7,CATSDAGTGGIDEQYF,TGTGCCACCAGTGATGCCGGGACAGGGGGTATCGACGAGCAGTACTTC
TRBD2,TRBV3-1,NA,TRBJ2-2,CASSSQITSGRPPGELFF,TGTGCCAGCAGCTCCCAAATCACTAGCGGGAGGCCCCCCGGGGAGCTGTTTTTT
NA,TRBV30,many,TRBJ2-1,CAWSLVNEQFF,TGTGCCTGGAGTTTAGTCAATGAGCAGTTCTTC
NA,TRBV2,many,TRBJ2-1,CASRAALWEQFF,TGTGCCAGCAGGGCGGCTCTCTGGGAGCAGTTCTTC
NA,TRBV7-3,NA,TRBJ2-1,CASSFFSSNEQFF,TGTGCCAGCAGCTTCTTCTCATCCAATGAGCAGTTCTTC
TRBD2,TRBV9,NA,TRBJ2-3,CASSVAGGGSTDTQYF,TGTGCCAGCAGCGTAGCGGGGGGAGGGAGCACAGATACGCAGTATTTT
TRBD1,TRBV18,many,TRBJ1-5,CASTGTGVDQPQHF,TGTGCCAGCACCGGGACAGGGGTTGATCAGCCCCAGCATTTT
NA,TRBV7-9,many,TRBJ1-5,CASSLVGRGAGQPQHF,TGTGCCAGCAGCTTAGTGGGACGGGGGGCCGGACAGCCCCAGCATTTT
TRBD2,TRBV6-1,many,TRBJ2-1,CASSEALAVLNSYNEQFF,TGTGCCAGCAGTGAAGCGCTAGCGGTACTCAACTCCTACAATGAGCAGTTCTTC
NA,TRBV20-1,many,TRBJ2-5,CSADYWTGEETQYF,TGCAGTGCTGATTATTGGACCGGCGAGGAGACCCAGTACTTC